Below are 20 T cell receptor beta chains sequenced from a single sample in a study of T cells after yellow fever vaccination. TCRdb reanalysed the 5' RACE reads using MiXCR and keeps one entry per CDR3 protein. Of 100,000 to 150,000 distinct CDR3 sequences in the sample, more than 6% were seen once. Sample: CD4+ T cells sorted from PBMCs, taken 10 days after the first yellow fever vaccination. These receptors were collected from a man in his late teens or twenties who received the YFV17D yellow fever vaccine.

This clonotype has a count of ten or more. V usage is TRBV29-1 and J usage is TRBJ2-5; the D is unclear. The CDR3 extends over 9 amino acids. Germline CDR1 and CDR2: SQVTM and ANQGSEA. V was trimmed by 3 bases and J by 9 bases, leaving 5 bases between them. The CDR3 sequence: CSVDYSQYF. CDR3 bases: TGCAGCGTTGATTATTCCCAGTACTTC. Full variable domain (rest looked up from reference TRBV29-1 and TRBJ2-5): SAVISQKPSRDICQRGTSLTIQCQVDSQVTMMFWYRQQPGQSLTLIATANQGSEATYESGFVIDKFPISRPNLTFSTLTVSNMSPEDSSIYLCSVDYSQYFGPGTRLLVL.

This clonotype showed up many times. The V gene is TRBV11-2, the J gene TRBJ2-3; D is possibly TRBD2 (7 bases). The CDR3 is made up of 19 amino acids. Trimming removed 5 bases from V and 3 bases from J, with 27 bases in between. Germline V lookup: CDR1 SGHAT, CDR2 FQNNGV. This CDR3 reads CASSREGRGGTPATDTQYF. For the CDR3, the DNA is TGTGCCAGCAGCCGAGAGGGGAGGGGGGGCACCCCAGCGACAGATACGCAGTATTTT. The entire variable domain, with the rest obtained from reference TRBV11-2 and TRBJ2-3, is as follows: EAGVAQSPRYKIIEKRQSVAFWCNPISGHATLYWYQQILGQGPKLLIQFQNNGVVDDSQLPKDRFSAERLKGVDSTLKIQPAKLEDSAVYLCASSREGRGGTPATDTQYFGPGTRLTVL.

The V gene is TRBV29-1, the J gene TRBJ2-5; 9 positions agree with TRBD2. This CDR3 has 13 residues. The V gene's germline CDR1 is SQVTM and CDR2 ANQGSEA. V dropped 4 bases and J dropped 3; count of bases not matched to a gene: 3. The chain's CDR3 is CSVGRLAEETQYF. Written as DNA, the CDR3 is TGCAGCGTTGGACGACTAGCGGAAGAGACCCAGTACTTC.

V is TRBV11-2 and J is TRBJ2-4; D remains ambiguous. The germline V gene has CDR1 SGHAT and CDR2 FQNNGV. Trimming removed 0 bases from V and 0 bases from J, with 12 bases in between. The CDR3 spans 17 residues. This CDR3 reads CASSLEGLRSAKNIQYF. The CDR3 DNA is TGTGCCAGCAGCTTAGAGGGCCTGCGGTCAGCCAAAAACATTCAGTACTTC.

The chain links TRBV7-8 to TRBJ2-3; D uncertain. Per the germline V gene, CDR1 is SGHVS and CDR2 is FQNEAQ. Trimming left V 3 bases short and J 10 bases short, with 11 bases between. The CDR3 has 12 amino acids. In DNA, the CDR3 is TGTGCCAGCAGCTTGCCGACCGGCGCGCAGTATTTT. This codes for CASSLPTGAQYF.

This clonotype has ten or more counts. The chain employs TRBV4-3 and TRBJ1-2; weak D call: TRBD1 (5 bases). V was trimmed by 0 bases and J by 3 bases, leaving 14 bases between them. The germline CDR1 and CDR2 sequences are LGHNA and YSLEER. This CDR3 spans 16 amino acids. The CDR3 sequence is CASSQDRTGPYYGYTF. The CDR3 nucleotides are TGCGCCAGCAGCCAAGATCGAACGGGACCGTACTATGGCTACACCTTC.

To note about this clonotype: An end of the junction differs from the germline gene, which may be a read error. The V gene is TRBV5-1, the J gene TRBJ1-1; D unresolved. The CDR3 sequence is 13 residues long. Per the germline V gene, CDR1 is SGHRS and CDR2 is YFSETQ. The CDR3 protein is CASSLVGNTVAFF. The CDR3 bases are TGCGCCAGCAGCTTGGTGGGGAACACTGTAGCTTTCTTT.

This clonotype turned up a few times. CDR3 region: CASSRLGGNYEQYV. CDR3 DNA: TGTGCCAGCAGCCGTCTAGGGGGAAACTACGAGCAGTACGTC. The rearrangement links TRBV5-6 to TRBJ2-7; TRBD1 is a possible D gene (6 bases). Per germline, CDR1 SGHDT and CDR2 YYEEEE. Trimming stripped 4 bases from V and 3 bases from J, with 14 bases between. The CDR3 contains 14 residues.

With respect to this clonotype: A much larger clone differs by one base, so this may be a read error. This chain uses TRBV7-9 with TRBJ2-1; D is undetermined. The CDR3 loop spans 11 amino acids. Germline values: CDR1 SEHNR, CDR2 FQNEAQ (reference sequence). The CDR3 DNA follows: TGTGCCAGCAGCGGCTACGATGATCAGTTCTTC. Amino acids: CASSGYDDQFF.

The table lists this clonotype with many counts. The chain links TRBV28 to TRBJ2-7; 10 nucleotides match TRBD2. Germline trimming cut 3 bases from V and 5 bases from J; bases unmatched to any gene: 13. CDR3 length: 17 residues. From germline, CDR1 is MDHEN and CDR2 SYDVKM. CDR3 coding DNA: TGTGCCAGCAGTTTTGGGACTAGCGTTAGAGTGGGAGACGAGCAGTACTTC. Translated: CASSFGTSVRVGDEQYF. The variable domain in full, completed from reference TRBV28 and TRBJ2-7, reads DVKVTQSSRYLVKRTGEKVFLECVQDMDHENMFWYRQDPGLGLRLIYFSYDVKMKEKGDIPEGYSVSREKKERFSLILESASTNQTSMYLCASSFGTSVRVGDEQYFGPGTRLTVT.

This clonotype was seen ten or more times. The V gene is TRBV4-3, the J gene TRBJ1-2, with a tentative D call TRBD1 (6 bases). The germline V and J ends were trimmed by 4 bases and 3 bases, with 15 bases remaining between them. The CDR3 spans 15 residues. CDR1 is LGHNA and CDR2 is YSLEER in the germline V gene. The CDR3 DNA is TGCGCCAGCAGCCGTTACAGGGATGGCGACTATGGCTACACCTTC. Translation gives CASSRYRDGDYGYTF.

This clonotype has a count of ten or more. CDR3 sequence reads: CATYGRSGRDRESEQYV. Written as DNA, the CDR3 is TGTGCCACCTACGGCAGGTCAGGCCGGGACAGAGAGTCCGAGCAGTACGTC. This sequence joins TRBV24-1 and TRBJ2-7; TRBD1 agrees at 7 bases. V lost 9 bases, J lost 6 bases, and 22 bases stayed unmatched. CDR1 is KGHDR, CDR2 SFDVKD, per germline. This CDR3 contains 17 residues.

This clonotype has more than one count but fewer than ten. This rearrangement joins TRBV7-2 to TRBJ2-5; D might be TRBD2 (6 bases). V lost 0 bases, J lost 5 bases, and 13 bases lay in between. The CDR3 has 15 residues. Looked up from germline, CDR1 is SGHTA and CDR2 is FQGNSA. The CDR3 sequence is CASSLAPLRGETQYF. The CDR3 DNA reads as TGTGCCAGCAGCTTAGCCCCCCTCCGGGGGGAGACCCAGTACTTC.

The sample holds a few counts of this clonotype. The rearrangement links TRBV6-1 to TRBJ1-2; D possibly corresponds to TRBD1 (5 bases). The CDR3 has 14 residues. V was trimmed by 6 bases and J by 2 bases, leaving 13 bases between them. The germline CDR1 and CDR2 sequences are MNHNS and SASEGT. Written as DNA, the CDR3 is TGTGCCAGCAGAGTACCTTCAGGGAACTATGGCTACACCTTC. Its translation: CASRVPSGNYGYTF.

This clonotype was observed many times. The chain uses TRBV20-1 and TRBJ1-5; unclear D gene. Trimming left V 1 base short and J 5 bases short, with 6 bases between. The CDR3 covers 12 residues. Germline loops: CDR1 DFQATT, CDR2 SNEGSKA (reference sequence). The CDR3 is CSARAGDQPQHF. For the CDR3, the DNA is TGCAGTGCTAGAGCAGGAGATCAGCCCCAGCATTTT.

The CDR3 coding sequence is TGTGCCTGGACAGGATTTAATGAAAAACTGTTTTTT. Its protein is CAWTGFNEKLFF. The chain links TRBV30 to TRBJ1-4, with D uncertain. The CDR3 runs 12 residues. The ends were cut back, 4 bases at V and 4 bases at J, with 7 bases in the middle. The V gene's germline CDR1 is GTSNPN and CDR2 SVGIG (reference sequence).

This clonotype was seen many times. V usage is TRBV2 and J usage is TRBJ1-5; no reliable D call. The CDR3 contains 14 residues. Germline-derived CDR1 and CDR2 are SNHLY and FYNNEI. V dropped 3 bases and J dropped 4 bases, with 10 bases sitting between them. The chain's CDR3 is CASSELNGNQPQHF. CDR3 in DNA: TGTGCCAGCAGTGAGCTAAACGGGAATCAGCCCCAGCATTTT. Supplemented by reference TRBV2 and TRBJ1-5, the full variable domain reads EPEVTQTPSHQVTQMGQEVILRCVPISNHLYFYWYRQILGQKVEFLVSFYNNEISEKSEIFDDQFSVERPDGSNFTLKIRSTKLEDSAMYFCASSELNGNQPQHFGDGTRLSIL.

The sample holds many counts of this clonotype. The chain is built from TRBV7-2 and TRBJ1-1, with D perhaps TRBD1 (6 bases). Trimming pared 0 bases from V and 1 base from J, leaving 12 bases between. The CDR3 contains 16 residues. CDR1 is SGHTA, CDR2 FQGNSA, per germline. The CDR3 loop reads CASSLAPPGANTEAFF. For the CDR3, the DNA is TGTGCCAGCAGCTTAGCCCCCCCAGGGGCGAACACTGAAGCTTTCTTT.

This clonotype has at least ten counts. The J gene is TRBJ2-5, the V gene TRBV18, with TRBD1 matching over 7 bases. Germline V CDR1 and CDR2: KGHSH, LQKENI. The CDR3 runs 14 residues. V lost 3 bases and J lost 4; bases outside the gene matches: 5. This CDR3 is CASSPTGLRETQYF. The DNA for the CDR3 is TGTGCCAGCTCACCGACAGGGTTAAGAGAGACCCAGTACTTC.

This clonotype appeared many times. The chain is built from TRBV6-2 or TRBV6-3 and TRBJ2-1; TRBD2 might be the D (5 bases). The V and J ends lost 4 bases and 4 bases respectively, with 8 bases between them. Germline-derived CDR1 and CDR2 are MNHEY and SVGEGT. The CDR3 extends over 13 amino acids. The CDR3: CASSWGVYNEQFF. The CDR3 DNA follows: TGTGCCAGCAGTTGGGGAGTTTACAATGAGCAGTTCTTC.